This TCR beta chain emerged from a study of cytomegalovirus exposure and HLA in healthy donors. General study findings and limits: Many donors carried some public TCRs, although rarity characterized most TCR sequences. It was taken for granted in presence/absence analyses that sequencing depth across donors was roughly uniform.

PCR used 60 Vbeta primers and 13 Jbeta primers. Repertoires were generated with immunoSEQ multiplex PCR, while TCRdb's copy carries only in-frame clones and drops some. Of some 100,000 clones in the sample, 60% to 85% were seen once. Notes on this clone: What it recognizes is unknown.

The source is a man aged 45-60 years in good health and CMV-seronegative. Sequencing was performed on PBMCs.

The CDR3 region has the DNA TGTGCCAGCTCACCCCAGGGGCCTCGCGGCGGGGAGCTGTTTTTT. Translation gives CASSPQGPRGGELFF. The chain joins TRBV18 to TRBJ2-2, with a tentative D call TRBD1 (6 bases). From germline, CDR1 is KGHSH and CDR2 LQKENI. The CDR3 has 15 residues. V gave up 3 bases and J gave up 7 bases, with 15 bases separating them.